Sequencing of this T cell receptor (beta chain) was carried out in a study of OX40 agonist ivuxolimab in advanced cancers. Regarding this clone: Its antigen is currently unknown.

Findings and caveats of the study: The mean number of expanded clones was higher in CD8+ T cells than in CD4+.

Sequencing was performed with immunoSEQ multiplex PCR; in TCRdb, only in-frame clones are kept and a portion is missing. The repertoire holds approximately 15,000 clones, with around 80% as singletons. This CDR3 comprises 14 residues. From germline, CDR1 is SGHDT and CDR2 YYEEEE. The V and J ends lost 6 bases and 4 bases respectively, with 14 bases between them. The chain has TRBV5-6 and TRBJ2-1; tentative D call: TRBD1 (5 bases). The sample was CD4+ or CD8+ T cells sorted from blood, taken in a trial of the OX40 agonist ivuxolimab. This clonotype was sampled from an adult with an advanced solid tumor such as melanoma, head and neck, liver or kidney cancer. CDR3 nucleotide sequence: TGTGCCAGCAACTACGTGACAGAGTACAATGAGCAGTTCTTC. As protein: CASNYVTEYNEQFF.